Below, one T cell receptor beta chain is given with its context. Other DNA sequences within the sample encode an identical CDR3. These data come from a study of shared clonotypes between healthy human individuals. Study as a whole: Per donor, CD8 memory used one plate, CD8 naive used two, CD4 memory used three and CD4 naive used three.

The CDR3 has 15 amino acids. Trimming removed 5 bases from V and 1 base from J, with 13 bases in between. Germline loops: CDR1 SGHRS, CDR2 YFSETQ. TCRdb's copy holds only in-frame clones and misses some; the assay was immunoSEQ multiplex PCR. The sample comprises 2 million to 2.5 million clones, roughly 95% of which are singletons, and approximately 0.13% rests with the top ten. This chain joins TRBV5-1 and TRBJ1-5; unclear D gene. The sample was naive CD4+ T cells sorted from blood. Subset specified: CD45RA+ positively selected. The clonotype comes from a man aged 18 to 30 in good health. CDR3 nucleotide sequence: TGCGCCAGCAGTCTCGAGGGAACGAGCAATCAGCCCCAGCATTTT. Translated: CASSLEGTSNQPQHF.